A single sample gave rise to the 27 T cell receptor beta chains below, sequenced in a study of T cell responses to AZD1222 COVID-19 vaccine. Clones were sequenced by immunoSEQ multiplex PCR, and TCRdb holds only the in-frame ones, with some missing. The sample lists 140,000 or so clones, about 89% occurring once. The sequencing used peripheral blood, collected on day 0 of AZD1222 vaccination. These receptors were obtained from an adult in good health.

The CDR3 here is CASSTTRVEKLFF. The DNA for the CDR3 is TGTGCCAGTAGTACGACTCGTGTTGAAAAACTGTTTTTT. The J gene is TRBJ1-4, the V gene TRBV19; D gene uncertain. CDR1 LNHDA and CDR2 SQIVND come from the germline V gene (reference sequence). V lost 4 bases, J lost 7 bases, and 10 bases lay in between. This CDR3 has 13 amino acids.

The chain employs TRBV5-1 and TRBJ1-1; TRBD1 aligns across 7 bases. CDR3 length: 16 residues. After removal of 0 bases from V and 5 bases from J, the junction contained 10 bases not matched to a gene. From germline, CDR1 is SGHRS and CDR2 YFSETQ. This chain's CDR3 is CASSLGHYRGYTEAFF. The CDR3 DNA reads TGCGCCAGCAGCTTGGGGCACTACAGGGGTTATACTGAAGCTTTCTTT.

The chain employs TRBV14 and TRBJ2-1; TRBD2 matches 7 bases. The germline CDR1 and CDR2 sequences are SGHDN and FVKESK. CDR3 length: 14 amino acids. J gave up 2 bases and V 3 bases, and 1 base lay outside the gene matches. Here the CDR3 reads CASSHREAYNEQFF. The CDR3 DNA is TGTGCCAGCAGCCACCGGGAGGCCTACAATGAGCAGTTCTTC.

The CDR3 coding sequence is TGTGCCAGCAGTCCTGGGGTCCCTAATGAAAAACTGTTTTTT. Protein sequence: CASSPGVPNEKLFF. This chain joins TRBV4-2 and TRBJ1-4; no firm D call. V lost 6 bases to trimming and J lost 3 bases, with 11 bases between them. CDR1 and CDR2 (germline): LGHNA, YNFKEQ. The CDR3 is made up of 14 amino acids.

About this clone itself: Distinct nucleotide sequences in the sample also encode this CDR3. J is TRBJ2-1 and V is TRBV5-1; 8 bases map to TRBD2. V lost 0 bases to trimming and J lost 5 bases; unmatched junction nucleotides: 1. Germline assignment: CDR1 SGHRS and CDR2 YFSETQ. The CDR3 extends over 14 amino acids. The CDR3 nucleotides read TGCGCCAGCAGCTTGGTAGCGGGGAACAATGAGCAGTTCTTC. Protein sequence: CASSLVAGNNEQFF. Using reference TRBV5-1 and TRBJ2-1 for the parts outside the CDR3, the full variable domain is KAGVTQTPRYLIKTRGQQVTLSCSPISGHRSVSWYQQTPGQGLQFLFEYFSETQRNKGNFPGRFSGRQFSNSRSEMNVSTLELGDSALYLCASSLVAGNNEQFFGPGTRLTVL.

V usage is TRBV28 and J usage is TRBJ1-6, with TRBD1 as a possible D gene (5 bases). From germline, CDR1 is MDHEN and CDR2 SYDVKM. V was pared by 1 base and J by 10 bases, with 11 bases between. The CDR3 is 14 amino acids. The CDR3 is CASSLLGPGSPLHF. As DNA, the CDR3 is TGTGCCAGCAGTTTATTGGGACCCGGGTCACCCCTCCACTTT.

The chain uses TRBV7-2 and TRBJ2-2, with TRBD2 identical over 12 bases. There are 16 residues in the CDR3. V lost 5 bases to trimming and J lost 5 bases; unmatched junction nucleotides: 6. Looked up from germline, CDR1 is SGHTA and CDR2 is FQGNSA. The CDR3 DNA follows: TGTGCCAGCAGCCGGAGACTAGCGGGGGTTACCGGGGAGCTGTTTTTT. The encoded protein is CASSRRLAGVTGELFF.

The J gene is TRBJ2-1, the V gene TRBV24-1; no clear D gene. The germline V gene encodes CDR1 KGHDR and CDR2 SFDVKD. Trimming pared 6 bases from V and 5 bases from J, leaving 10 bases between. The CDR3 has 13 residues. CDR3: CATSSRRDNEQFF. CDR3 nucleotides: TGTGCCACCAGTAGTCGGAGAGACAATGAGCAGTTCTTC.

The sample holds a few counts of this clone. The chain has TRBV30 and TRBJ1-5; possibly TRBD1 for D (6 bases). Trimming took off 0 bases at V and 0 bases at J, with 9 bases between the two ends. CDR1 and CDR2 (germline): GTSNPN, SVGIG (reference sequence). This CDR3 is built from 15 residues. For the CDR3, the DNA is TGTGCCTGGAGTGTACTGGACAGTAGCAATCAGCCCCAGCATTTT. Translation: CAWSVLDSSNQPQHF.

This chain links TRBV11-2 with TRBJ2-7, with 7 bases aligning to TRBD2. CDR1 and CDR2 (germline): SGHAT, FQNNGV. V shed 0 bases, J shed 5 bases, and the junction held 1 base outside the gene matches. The CDR3 contains 13 residues. Here the CDR3 reads CASSLDRGDEQYF. CDR3 DNA sequence: TGTGCCAGCAGCTTAGATCGGGGGGACGAGCAGTACTTC.

The rearrangement uses TRBV11-3 and TRBJ2-1; 13 nucleotides line up with TRBD2. The CDR3 is 18 amino acids. The germline V gene has CDR1 SGHNT and CDR2 YENEEA. Unmatched junction bases numbered 15, after V lost 5 bases and J lost 8 bases. CDR3 sequence reads: CASSPSPTSGGAFDEQFF. In DNA, the CDR3 is TGTGCCAGCAGCCCCTCTCCCACTAGCGGGGGGGCATTTGATGAGCAGTTCTTC.

This clone was detected once. CDR3 nucleotides: TGTGCCAGCAGCTACAGGGGGCTGACTGGAAACACCATATATTTT. This codes for CASSYRGLTGNTIYF. The V and J genes are TRBV21-1 and TRBJ1-3; TRBD1 reflects the table's D call only, with no check against the DNA. TRBV21-1 is a pseudogene locus. The CDR3 has 15 amino acids.

The chain couples TRBV12-5 to TRBJ1-1; 7 nucleotides line up with TRBD1. J was trimmed by 0 bases and V by 6 bases; bases with no gene match: 19. Germline V gene lookup returns CDR1 LGHNT and CDR2 FRNRAP. This CDR3 is 19 amino acids long. CDR3 sequence reads: CASGPTLRDSGGVNTEAFF. The CDR3 DNA reads as TGTGCTAGTGGGCCCACCCTTCGGGACAGTGGAGGGGTGAACACTGAAGCTTTCTTT.

V is TRBV10-1 and J is TRBJ1-6, with 10 bases fitting TRBD1. The CDR3 sequence is 16 residues long. Unmatched junction bases numbered 5, after V lost 8 bases and J lost 1 base. Germline assignment: CDR1 WNHNN and CDR2 SYGVQD (reference sequence). The CDR3 is CASSPGQGSYNSPLHF. CDR3 coding DNA: TGCGCCAGCTCACCGGGACAGGGGTCCTATAATTCACCCCTCCACTTT.

This clone was seen just once. The chain links TRBV11-2 to TRBJ2-7; D unresolved. Germline V gene data show CDR1 as SGHAT and CDR2 as FQNNGV. The germline V and J ends were trimmed by 1 base and 2 bases, with 9 bases remaining between them. The CDR3 loop spans 14 amino acids. The CDR3 protein is CASSLAQVTYEQYF. As DNA, the CDR3 is TGTGCCAGCAGCTTAGCGCAGGTAACCTACGAGCAGTACTTC.

Only one count was recorded for this clone. The chain joins TRBV28 to TRBJ2-2, with D possibly matching TRBD2 (7 bases). The germline gives CDR1 MDHEN, CDR2 SYDVKM. CDR3 length: 18 residues. V lost 7 bases, J lost 0 bases, and 21 bases lay in between. The CDR3 is CASKGGGRRLANTGELFF. In DNA, the CDR3 is TGTGCCAGCAAGGGGGGGGGTCGAAGACTCGCGAACACCGGGGAGCTGTTTTTT.

The chain joins TRBV5-6 to TRBJ2-5, with D unresolved. In germline, CDR1 is SGHDT, CDR2 YYEEEE. The V gene lost 2 bases and the J gene lost 1 base, with 0 bases spanning the gap. The CDR3 consists of 11 residues. The DNA for the CDR3 is TGTGCCAGCAGCTTCCAAGAGACCCAGTACTTC. Its protein product is CASSFQETQYF.

This clone was recorded once. This rearrangement joins TRBV7-6 to TRBJ2-7; D unclear. V dropped 2 bases and J dropped 0 bases, with 14 bases sitting between them. Germline CDR1 and CDR2: SGHVS and FNYEAQ. The CDR3 runs 16 residues. The CDR3 sequence is CASSLSKGLSSYEQYF. The CDR3 region has the DNA TGTGCCAGCAGCTTATCGAAGGGCCTTAGCTCCTACGAGCAGTACTTC.

The J gene is TRBJ1-1, the V gene TRBV19, with TRBD1 as a possible D gene (6 bases). Germline V CDR1 and CDR2: LNHDA, SQIVND (reference sequence). V lost 7 bases and J 0 bases, leaving 15 bases between the germline ends. The CDR3 is 15 amino acids. The CDR3 DNA is TGTGCCAGTACCGCTTACAGGGATTTGAACACTGAAGCTTTCTTT. It encodes CASTAYRDLNTEAFF.

V is TRBV6-5 and J is TRBJ2-7, with D possibly called TRBD1 or TRBD2 (6 bases each). CDR1 MNHEY and CDR2 SVGAGI come from the germline V gene. V lost 9 bases and J 9 bases, leaving 21 bases between the germline ends. This CDR3 has 13 amino acids. CDR3 protein: CASFPGGTTVQYF. The CDR3 DNA follows: TGTGCCAGTTTCCCTGGGGGGACAACTGTGCAGTACTTC.

This rearrangement joins TRBV5-6 to TRBJ1-1; tentative D call: TRBD1 (6 bases). V was clipped by 6 bases and J by 3 bases, with 21 bases between them. In germline, CDR1 is SGHDT, CDR2 YYEEEE. CDR3 length equals 16 residues. The CDR3 region is CASIQYRALGDTEAFF. The CDR3 DNA is TGTGCCAGCATACAGTACAGGGCTCTAGGGGACACTGAAGCTTTCTTT.

V and J are TRBV30 and TRBJ2-7, with D hard to call. CDR1 and CDR2 (germline): GTSNPN, SVGIG (reference sequence). CDR3 size: 11 residues. Trimming took 1 base from V and 4 from J, leaving 5 bases between them. In DNA, the CDR3 is TGTGCCTGGAGTGACCTGTACGAGCAGTACTTC. It codes for CAWSDLYEQYF.

V gene TRBV29-1 combines with J gene TRBJ2-5; 7 nucleotides line up with TRBD1. This CDR3 comprises 13 residues. The V gene end was trimmed by 8 bases and the J gene end by 1 base; junction bases not matched to a gene: 7. Germline-derived CDR1 and CDR2 are SQVTM and ANQGSEA. The CDR3 DNA reads TGCAGCTATCACCGGGACAGCCAAGAGACCCAGTACTTC. Its translation is CSYHRDSQETQYF.

In this sample, this clone turned up once. The chain joins TRBV6-5 to TRBJ2-1; 12 positions agree with TRBD1. The V and J ends lost 6 bases and 5 bases, in that order; junction bases with no gene match: 8. This CDR3 has 16 amino acids. Germline CDR1 is MNHEY and CDR2 is SVGAGI. CDR3 region: CASSYGRDRGHNEQFF. CDR3 nucleotides: TGTGCCAGCAGCTACGGCCGGGACAGGGGGCACAATGAGCAGTTCTTC.

The J gene is TRBJ1-1, the V gene TRBV27; D is unresolved. The CDR3 runs 11 residues. Trimming took off 2 bases at V and 8 bases at J, with 6 bases between the two ends. CDR1 and CDR2 from the germline V gene are MNHEY and SMNVEV (reference sequence). In nucleotides, the CDR3 is TGTGCCAGCAGTTTAGGGCGGGAAGCTTTCTTT. It yields the protein CASSLGREAFF.

The chain has TRBV12-3 or TRBV12-4 and TRBJ2-3; unclear D gene. The V end lost 6 bases, the J end lost 1 base, and 8 bases lay between the germline ends. The CDR3 is 13 residues long. This chain's CDR3 is CASRWQGTDTQYF. CDR3 in DNA: TGTGCCAGCAGGTGGCAGGGCACAGATACGCAGTATTTT.

This chain joins TRBV6-6 and TRBJ1-4; D ambiguous. V was shortened by 1 base and J by 7 bases, with 4 bases between the two germline ends. CDR1 is MNHNY and CDR2 is SVGAGI in the germline V gene (reference sequence). The CDR3 loop spans 12 amino acids. CDR3 protein: CASSYYAEKLFF. DNA for the CDR3: TGTGCCAGCAGTTACTACGCTGAAAAACTGTTTTTT.